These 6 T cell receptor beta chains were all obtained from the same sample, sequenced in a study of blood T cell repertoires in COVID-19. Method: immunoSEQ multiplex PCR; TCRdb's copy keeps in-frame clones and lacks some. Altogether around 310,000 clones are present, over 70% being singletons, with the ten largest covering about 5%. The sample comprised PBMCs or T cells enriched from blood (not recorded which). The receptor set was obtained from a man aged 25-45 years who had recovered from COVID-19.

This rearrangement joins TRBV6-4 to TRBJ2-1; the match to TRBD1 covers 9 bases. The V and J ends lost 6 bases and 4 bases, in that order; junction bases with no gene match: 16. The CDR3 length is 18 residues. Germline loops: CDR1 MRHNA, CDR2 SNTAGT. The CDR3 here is CASSPTLAGTGLYNEQFF. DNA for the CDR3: TGTGCCAGCAGCCCCACCCTCGCTGGGACAGGGCTATACAATGAGCAGTTCTTC.

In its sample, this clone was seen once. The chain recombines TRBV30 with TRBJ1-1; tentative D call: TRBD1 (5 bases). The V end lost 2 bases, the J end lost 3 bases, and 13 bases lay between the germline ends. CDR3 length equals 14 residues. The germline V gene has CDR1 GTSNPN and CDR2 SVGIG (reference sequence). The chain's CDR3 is CAWSTFGAYTEAFF. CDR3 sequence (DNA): TGTGCCTGGAGTACTTTTGGGGCTTACACTGAAGCTTTCTTT.

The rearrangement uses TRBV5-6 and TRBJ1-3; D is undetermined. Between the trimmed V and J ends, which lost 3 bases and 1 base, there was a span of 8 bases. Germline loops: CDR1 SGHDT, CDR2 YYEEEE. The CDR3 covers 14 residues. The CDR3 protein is CASSSEWSGNTIYF. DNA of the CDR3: TGTGCCAGCAGCTCGGAGTGGTCTGGAAACACCATATATTTT.

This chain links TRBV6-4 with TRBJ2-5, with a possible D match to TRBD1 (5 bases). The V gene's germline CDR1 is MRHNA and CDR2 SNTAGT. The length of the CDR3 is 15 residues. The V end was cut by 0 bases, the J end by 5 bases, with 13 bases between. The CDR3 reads CASSDSIGVSETQYF. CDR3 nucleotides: TGTGCCAGCAGTGACTCGATAGGGGTTTCGGAGACCCAGTACTTC.

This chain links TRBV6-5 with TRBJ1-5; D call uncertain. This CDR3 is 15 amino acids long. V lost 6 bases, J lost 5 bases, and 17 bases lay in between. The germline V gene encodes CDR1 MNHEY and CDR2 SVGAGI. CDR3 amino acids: CASSGLGRSDQPQHF. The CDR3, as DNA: TGTGCCAGCAGCGGACTGGGCCGCTCGGATCAGCCCCAGCATTTT.

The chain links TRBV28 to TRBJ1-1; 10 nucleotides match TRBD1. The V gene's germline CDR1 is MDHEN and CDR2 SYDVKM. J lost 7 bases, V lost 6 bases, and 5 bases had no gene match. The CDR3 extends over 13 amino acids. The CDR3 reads CASRGQGTNEAFF. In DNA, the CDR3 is TGTGCCAGCAGGGGACAGGGGACAAATGAAGCTTTCTTT.